This T cell receptor beta chain was identified in a study of blood T cell repertoires in COVID-19. Turning to the study itself: In each case, the material was cDNA or gDNA derived from T cells, B-cell-depleted T cells, or PBMCs.

The CDR3 length is 16 residues. Germline CDR1 SGHRS, CDR2 YFSETQ. Deletions cut 1 base from V and 2 bases from J, with 12 bases between. The table came from immunoSEQ multiplex PCR; TCRdb's copy has only in-frame clones and leaves some out. The sample has 150,000 to 200,000 clones, approximately 81% seen once. The receptor's source is a human donor with acute or convalescent COVID-19. The donor label of this sample is uncertain. V is TRBV5-1 and J is TRBJ2-2; TRBD1 is a possible D gene (6 bases). Sequenced material: peripheral blood. The CDR3 loop reads CASSLQGPINTGELFF. As DNA, the CDR3 is TGCGCCAGCAGCTTGCAGGGGCCGATTAACACCGGGGAGCTGTTTTTT.